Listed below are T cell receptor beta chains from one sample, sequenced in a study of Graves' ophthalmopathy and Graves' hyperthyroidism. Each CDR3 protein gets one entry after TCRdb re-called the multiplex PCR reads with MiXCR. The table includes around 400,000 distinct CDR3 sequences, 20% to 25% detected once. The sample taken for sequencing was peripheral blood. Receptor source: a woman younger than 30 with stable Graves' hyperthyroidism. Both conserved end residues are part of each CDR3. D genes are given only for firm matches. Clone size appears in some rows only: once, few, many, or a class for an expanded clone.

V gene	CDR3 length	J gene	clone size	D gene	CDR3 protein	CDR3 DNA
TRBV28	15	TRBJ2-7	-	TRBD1	CASSKDRGLSYEQYF	TGTGCCAGCAGCAAAGACAGGGGCCTCTCCTACGAGCAGTACTTC
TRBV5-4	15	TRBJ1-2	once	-	CASRGGTDFNYGYTF	TGTGCCAGCAGGGGGGGGACGGATTTTAACTATGGCTACACCTTC
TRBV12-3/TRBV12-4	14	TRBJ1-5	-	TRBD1	CASSLVGTGGDQHF	TGTGCCAGCAGTTTAGTCGGGACAGGGGGCGACCAGCATTTT
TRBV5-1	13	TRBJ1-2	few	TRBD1	CASRDGTDYGYTF	TGCGCCAGCAGGGATGGGACAGACTATGGCTACACCTTC
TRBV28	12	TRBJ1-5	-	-	CASTPGGQPQHF	TGTGCCAGCACTCCGGGGGGACAGCCCCAGCATTTT
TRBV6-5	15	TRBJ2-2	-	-	CASSYSLVNTGELFF	TGTGCCAGCAGTTACTCACTTGTGAACACCGGGGAGCTGTTTTTT
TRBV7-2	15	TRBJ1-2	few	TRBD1	CASSWSPGQVYGYTF	TGTGCCAGCAGCTGGAGCCCGGGACAGGTTTATGGCTACACCTTC
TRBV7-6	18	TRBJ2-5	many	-	CASSLVYRFNLKQETQYF	TGTGCCAGCAGCCTCGTATACAGGTTCAACCTCAAACAAGAGACCCAGTACTTC
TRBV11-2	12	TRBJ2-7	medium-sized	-	CASSLGWDEQYF	TGTGCCAGCAGCTTAGGTTGGGACGAGCAGTACTTC
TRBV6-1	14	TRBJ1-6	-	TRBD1	CASSRGDSNSPLHF	TGTGCCAGCAGTAGAGGGGACAGTAATTCACCCCTCCACTTT
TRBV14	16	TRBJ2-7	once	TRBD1	CASSPETGQVSYEQYF	TGTGCCAGCAGCCCGGAAACGGGACAGGTCTCCTACGAGCAGTACTTC
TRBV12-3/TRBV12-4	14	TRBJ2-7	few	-	CASRGEGGIYEQYF	TGTGCCAGCAGGGGGGAGGGGGGTATCTACGAGCAGTACTTC
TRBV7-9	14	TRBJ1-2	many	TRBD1	CASSTRGQGAGYTF	TGTGCCAGCAGCACCAGAGGACAGGGGGCTGGCTACACCTTC
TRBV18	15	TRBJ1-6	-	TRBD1	CASSPRGQLNSPLHF	TGTGCCAGCTCACCACGGGGACAGTTAAATTCACCCCTCCACTTT
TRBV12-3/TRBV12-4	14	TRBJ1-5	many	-	CASSPAPGFQPQHF	TGTGCCAGCAGCCCCGCTCCGGGGTTTCAGCCCCAGCATTTT
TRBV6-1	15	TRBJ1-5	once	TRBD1	CASSRTGLPNQPQHF	TGTGCCAGCAGTAGGACAGGGCTCCCCAATCAGCCCCAGCATTTT
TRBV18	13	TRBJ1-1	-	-	CASSPETPTEAFF	TGTGCCAGCTCACCCGAGACCCCCACTGAAGCTTTCTTT
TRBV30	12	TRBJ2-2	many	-	CAWGDGTGELFF	TGTGCCTGGGGAGACGGCACCGGGGAGCTGTTTTTT
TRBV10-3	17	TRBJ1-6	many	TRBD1	CAISESKAGQSNSPLHF	TGTGCCATCAGTGAGTCGAAAGCGGGACAGAGTAATTCACCCCTCCACTTT
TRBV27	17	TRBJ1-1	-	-	CASSLIGEGTGNTEAFF	TGTGCCAGCAGTTTAATCGGGGAGGGCACGGGGAACACTGAAGCTTTCTTT
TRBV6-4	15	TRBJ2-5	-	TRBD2	CASSEGISGAETQYF	TGTGCCAGCAGTGAGGGGATAAGCGGGGCAGAGACCCAGTACTTC
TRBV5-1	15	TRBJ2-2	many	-	CASSRDWKNTGELFF	TGCGCCAGCAGCCGGGACTGGAAGAACACCGGGGAGCTGTTTTTT
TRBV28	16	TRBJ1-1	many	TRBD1	CASSLNRGSLETEAFF	TGTGCCAGCAGTTTAAACAGGGGATCTTTGGAGACTGAAGCTTTCTTT
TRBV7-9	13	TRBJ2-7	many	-	CASSLDIPYEQYF	TGTGCCAGCAGCTTAGATATTCCCTACGAGCAGTACTTC
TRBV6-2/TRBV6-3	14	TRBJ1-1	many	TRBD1	CASRATGGFAEAFF	TGTGCCAGCAGGGCGACAGGGGGCTTCGCTGAAGCTTTCTTT
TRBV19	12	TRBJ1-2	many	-	CASSIYGDGYTF	TGTGCCAGTAGTATTTATGGCGATGGCTACACCTTC
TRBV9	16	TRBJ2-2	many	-	CASSVVIGSSIGELFF	TGTGCCAGCAGCGTAGTAATCGGGAGCTCGATCGGGGAGCTGTTTTTT
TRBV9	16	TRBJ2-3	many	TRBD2	CASSVVASGSTDTQYF	TGTGCCAGCAGCGTAGTGGCTAGCGGTAGCACAGATACGCAGTATTTT
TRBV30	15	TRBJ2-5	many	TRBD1	CAWNRGPTRQETQYF	TGTGCCTGGAACAGGGGGCCTACCCGCCAAGAGACCCAGTACTTC
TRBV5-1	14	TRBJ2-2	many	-	CASSLGLNDGELFF	TGCGCCAGCAGCTTGGGTCTCAACGACGGGGAGCTGTTTTTT
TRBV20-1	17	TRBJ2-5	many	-	CSARDLSEGEDLETQYF	TGCAGTGCTAGAGATCTAAGCGAAGGGGAGGATCTAGAGACCCAGTACTTC
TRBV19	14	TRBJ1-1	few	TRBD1	CASNRQGPNTEAFF	TGTGCCAGTAACAGACAGGGACCGAACACTGAAGCTTTCTTT
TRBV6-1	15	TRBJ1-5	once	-	CASSPTSTWIQPQHF	TGTGCCAGCAGTCCTACAAGTACTTGGATCCAGCCCCAGCATTTT
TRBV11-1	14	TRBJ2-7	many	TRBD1	CASSRDRRPYEQYF	TGCGCCAGCAGCCGGGACAGACGCCCCTACGAGCAGTACTTC
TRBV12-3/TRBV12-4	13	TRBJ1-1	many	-	CASTSLVRTEAFF	TGTGCCAGCACATCTTTGGTTCGGACTGAAGCTTTCTTT
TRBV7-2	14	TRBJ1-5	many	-	CASSFAGEGQPQHF	TGTGCCAGCAGCTTCGCAGGGGAGGGGCAGCCCCAGCATTTT
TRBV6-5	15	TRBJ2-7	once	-	CASSYWAVRSYEQYF	TGTGCCAGCAGTTACTGGGCGGTGCGCTCCTACGAGCAGTACTTC
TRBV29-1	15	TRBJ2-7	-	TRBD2	CSVEEERGYSYEQYF	TGCAGCGTTGAAGAGGAGCGGGGGTACTCCTACGAGCAGTACTTC
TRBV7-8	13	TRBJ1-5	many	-	CASSPERNQPQHF	TGTGCCAGCAGCCCCGAGAGAAATCAGCCCCAGCATTTT
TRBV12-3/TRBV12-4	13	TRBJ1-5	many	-	CASSFNNNQPQHF	TGTGCCAGCAGCTTTAATAACAATCAGCCCCAGCATTTT
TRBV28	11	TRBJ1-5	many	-	CASSFNQPQHF	TGTGCCAGCAGTTTTAATCAGCCCCAGCATTTT
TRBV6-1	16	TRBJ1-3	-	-	CASSRGGQYSGNTIYF	TGTGCCAGCAGTCGCGGAGGCCAATACTCTGGAAACACCATATATTTT
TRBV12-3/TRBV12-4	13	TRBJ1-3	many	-	CASSLAERNTIYF	TGTGCCAGCAGTTTAGCGGAGAGAAACACCATATATTTT
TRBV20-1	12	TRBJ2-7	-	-	CSAPGPGYEQYF	TGCAGTGCCCCGGGCCCGGGCTACGAGCAGTACTTC
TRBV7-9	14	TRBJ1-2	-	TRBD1	CASSLTGVRYGYTF	TGTGCCAGCAGTTTGACAGGGGTGCGGTATGGCTACACCTTC